The clone carrying this T cell receptor (beta chain) was recorded many times. Its antigen is undetermined. This specimen comes from a study of T cell repertoires in cytomegalovirus infection. Looking at the study overall: It was recently identified HLA-C-restricted and well-studied HLA-B-restricted CMV epitopes that the study used.

TCRdb ran MiXCR on the reads and lists one entry per CDR3 protein. The sample holds approximately 1,000,000 distinct CDR3 sequences, roughly a third seen once. This CDR3 is 15 amino acids long. Germline-derived CDR1 and CDR2 are MNHNS and SASEGT. V lost 3 bases, J lost 2 bases, and 4 bases stayed unmatched. The study's findings and limits: Carriage of CMV together with the relevant HLA was identifiable through cumulative public TCR beta family frequency. It was HLA-C-restricted CMV-specific TCR beta clonotypes that dominated the response ex vivo.

The gene calls are TRBV6-1 and TRBJ1-5; 7 nucleotides match TRBD1. The source of this sequence is a human donor in good health (CMV status not recorded). Some clones in this sample may be carry-over from other donors' samples. The material was cultured CD8+ T cells from PBMCs, obtained from culture after CMV antigen stimulation. The CDR3 DNA is TGTGCCAGCAGTGAGACAGGGACACGCAATCAGCCCCAGCATTTT. Translating it yields CASSETGTRNQPQHF.